These 32 T cell receptor beta chains were all obtained from the same sample, sequenced in a study of OX40 agonist ivuxolimab in advanced cancers. Using immunoSEQ multiplex PCR, the repertoire was profiled, and TCRdb retains in-frame clones only, with some absent. The table includes over 55,000 clones, approximately 90% detected once. Specimen: CD4+ or CD8+ T cells sorted from blood, collected in a trial of the OX40 agonist ivuxolimab. The origin of the receptors is an adult with an advanced solid tumor such as melanoma, head and neck, liver or kidney cancer.

The gene calls are TRBV5-1 and TRBJ2-1; 8 bases fit TRBD2. The V gene end was trimmed by 0 bases and the J gene end by 4 bases; junction bases not matched to a gene: 6. The CDR3 has 16 amino acids. From germline, CDR1 is SGHRS and CDR2 YFSETQ. CDR3 nucleotide sequence: TGCGCCAGCAGCTTGGTTGAAATAGCGGGGTACAATGAGCAGTTCTTC. Translated: CASSLVEIAGYNEQFF.

V gene TRBV25-1 combines with J gene TRBJ2-1, with D possibly being TRBD2 (5 bases). The V end was cut by 3 bases, the J end by 5 bases, with 11 bases between. CDR1 and CDR2 (germline): MGHDK, SYGVNS. The CDR3 loop spans 14 amino acids. Here the CDR3 DNA reads TGTGCCAGCAGTGATACCCTCGGGGACAATGAGCAGTTCTTC. This codes for CASSDTLGDNEQFF.

V gene TRBV6-5 combines with J gene TRBJ1-1; D remains unclear. The CDR3 totals 14 residues. Germline loops: CDR1 MNHEY, CDR2 SVGAGI. V lost 5 bases, J lost 3 bases, and 13 bases lay in between. The CDR3 bases are TGTGCCAGCAGTCAAATGGAGGACGACACTGAAGCTTTCTTT. This translates into CASSQMEDDTEAFF.

This clone was seen many times. V usage is TRBV6-6 and J usage is TRBJ1-1; D is ambiguous. The germline CDR1 and CDR2 sequences are MNHNY and SVGAGI (reference sequence). V was cut by 6 bases and J by 5 bases, with 10 bases left in between. The CDR3 is made up of 12 amino acids. CDR3 nucleotides: TGTGCCAGCAGGTACACGGGTACTGAAGCTTTCTTT. Its protein is CASRYTGTEAFF.

This chain uses TRBV19 with TRBJ1-1; D is possibly TRBD1 (6 bases). Trimming took off 1 base at V and 0 bases at J, with 21 bases between the two ends. Per germline, CDR1 LNHDA and CDR2 SQIVND (reference sequence). The CDR3 sequence is 19 residues long. The CDR3 loop is CASSIGLWETGAMNTEAFF. CDR3 nucleotides: TGTGCCAGTAGTATAGGCCTTTGGGAGACAGGCGCCATGAACACTGAAGCTTTCTTT.

This rearrangement joins TRBV7-3 to TRBJ2-1; 13 bases match TRBD2. The V and J ends lost 5 bases and 1 base, in that order; junction bases with no gene match: 8. The CDR3 extends over 18 amino acids. Germline V gives CDR1 SGHTA, CDR2 FQGTGA. In DNA, the CDR3 is TGTGCCAGCAGCCGTATAGGACTAGCGGGAGTGTCCTACAATGAGCAGTTCTTC. The encoded protein is CASSRIGLAGVSYNEQFF.

This rearrangement joins TRBV4-1 to TRBJ2-1; unclear D gene. The CDR3 covers 11 residues. Trimming took off 3 bases at V and 7 bases at J, with 4 bases between the two ends. Germline V lookup: CDR1 MGHRA, CDR2 YSYEKL. In nucleotides, the CDR3 is TGCGCCAGCAGCCATGGTAATGAGCAGTTCTTC. Translated, it gives CASSHGNEQFF.

This chain links TRBV28 with TRBJ1-5, with TRBD1 identical over 10 bases. The length of the CDR3 is 16 residues. J gave up 1 base and V 6 bases, and 6 bases lay outside the gene matches. The germline V gene has CDR1 MDHEN and CDR2 SYDVKM. The CDR3, as DNA: TGTGCCAGCAGCACTTGGACAGGGGGGAGCAATCAGCCCCAGCATTTT. This encodes CASSTWTGGSNQPQHF.

The V and J genes are TRBV19 and TRBJ2-3, with TRBD2 identical over 8 bases. The J segment lost 1 base and the V segment lost 5 bases, leaving 5 bases of the junction unmatched. CDR3 length: 15 amino acids. Germline V gene lookup returns CDR1 LNHDA and CDR2 SQIVND (reference sequence). In DNA form, the CDR3 reads TGTGCCAGTAGTTCGAGTAGCGGGGGCACAGATACGCAGTATTTT. This gives the protein CASSSSSGGTDTQYF.

The rearrangement joins TRBV25-1 to TRBJ2-1; either TRBD1 or TRBD2 may supply D (5 bases each). Germline CDR1 reads MGHDK; CDR2 reads SYGVNS. The CDR3 consists of 12 residues. V was pared by 10 bases and J by 8 bases, with 15 bases between. The CDR3 here is CANRGYGDEQFF. CDR3 nucleotide sequence: TGTGCCAACCGGGGCTATGGCGATGAGCAGTTCTTC.

CDR3 loop: CASSYGPEQFF. The DNA for the CDR3 is TGTGCCAGCAGTTACGGGCCTGAGCAGTTCTTC. The chain couples TRBV6-1 to TRBJ2-1; D gene ambiguous. The length of the CDR3 is 11 residues. Trimming stripped 5 bases from V and 9 bases from J, with 8 bases between. CDR1 and CDR2 (germline): MNHNS, SASEGT.

The J gene is TRBJ1-4, the V gene TRBV7-8; D is unclear. The germline V gene has CDR1 SGHVS and CDR2 FQNEAQ. CDR3 length: 16 amino acids. Trimming shortened V by 5 bases and J by 5 bases, and 18 bases separated the two germline ends. This CDR3 reads CASSRRLSAVNEKLFF. The CDR3 DNA reads as TGTGCCAGCAGCCGTCGTTTATCGGCAGTAAATGAAAAACTGTTTTTT.

The rearrangement uses TRBV19 and TRBJ1-4, with unresolved D. Trimming took off 5 bases at V and 8 bases at J, with 12 bases between the two ends. CDR1 is LNHDA, CDR2 SQIVND, per germline (reference sequence). The CDR3 sequence is 13 residues long. The CDR3 protein is CASSLRTFEKLFF. The CDR3 DNA reads TGTGCCAGTAGTCTACGGACTTTCGAAAAACTGTTTTTT. Full variable domain (missing parts from reference TRBV19 and TRBJ1-4): DGGITQSPKYLFRKEGQNVTLSCEQNLNHDAMYWYRQDPGQGLRLIYYSQIVNDFQKGDIAEGYSVSREKKESFPLTVTSAQKNPTAFYLCASSLRTFEKLFFGSGTQLSVL.

The chain joins TRBV27 to TRBJ2-7; no firm D call. Trimming left V 5 bases short and J 4 bases short, with 12 bases between. Germline CDR1 and CDR2: MNHEY and SMNVEV (reference sequence). The CDR3 is made up of 13 amino acids. This CDR3 is CASSLGPRYEQYF. CDR3 coding DNA: TGTGCCAGCAGTCTAGGACCAAGATACGAGCAGTACTTC.

The rearrangement joins TRBV27 to TRBJ2-3; weak D call: TRBD1 (5 bases). This CDR3 comprises 13 residues. V dropped 5 bases and J dropped 7 bases, with 13 bases sitting between them. Germline CDR1 MNHEY, CDR2 SMNVEV (reference sequence). CDR3 amino acids: CASSVTALNTQYF. In nucleotides, the CDR3 is TGTGCCAGCAGTGTGACAGCCCTAAATACGCAGTATTTT.

The chain is built from TRBV10-3 and TRBJ1-1, with 7 positions matching TRBD1. Germline CDR1 reads ENHRY; CDR2 reads SYGVKD. This CDR3 region has 15 residues. Trimming at V came to 0 bases and at J to 7 bases, leaving 8 bases not matched to a gene. The chain's CDR3 is CAISESTGRGDEAFF. In nucleotides, the CDR3 is TGTGCCATCAGTGAGTCGACAGGGAGAGGGGATGAAGCTTTCTTT.

This clone was observed a single time. V gene TRBV4-1 combines with J gene TRBJ2-1, with D possibly being TRBD1 or TRBD2 (6 bases each). This CDR3 spans 12 amino acids. CDR1 and CDR2 (germline): MGHRA, YSYEKL. Trimming cost V 4 bases and J 7 bases, with 8 bases left between them. The chain's CDR3 is CASSLGGNEQFF. The CDR3 nucleotides are TGCGCCAGCAGCCTAGGGGGGAATGAGCAGTTCTTC.

The chain joins TRBV29-1 to TRBJ2-5; the match to TRBD1 covers 10 bases. V shed 2 bases, J shed 4 bases, and the junction held 7 bases outside the gene matches. The length of the CDR3 is 15 residues. Looked up from germline, CDR1 is SQVTM and CDR2 is ANQGSEA. CDR3 nucleotides: TGCAGCGTTGAATATGCGGGACAGGGGAGAGAGACCCAGTACTTC. Protein sequence: CSVEYAGQGRETQYF.

The chain couples TRBV29-1 to TRBJ2-7; the match to TRBD1 covers 9 bases. This CDR3 has 14 amino acids. Germline V lookup: CDR1 SQVTM, CDR2 ANQGSEA. V dropped 4 bases and J dropped 9; count of bases not matched to a gene: 13. The chain's CDR3 is CSVVLDRGLLGQYF. Written as DNA, the CDR3 is TGCAGCGTTGTACTGGACAGGGGTTTACTCGGGCAGTACTTC.

The CDR3 DNA follows: TGTGCCAGCAGCCCAGGGACAGGGGCACGCTACGAGCAGTACTTC. Amino acid sequence: CASSPGTGARYEQYF. V is TRBV9 and J is TRBJ2-7; TRBD1 agrees at 10 bases. Looked up from germline, CDR1 is SGDLS and CDR2 is YYNGEE. V was pared by 4 bases and J by 3 bases, with 7 bases of the junction left unmatched. The CDR3 runs 15 residues.

The chain is built from TRBV11-3 and TRBJ2-2, with D possibly matching TRBD1 (6 bases). Germline V gene lookup returns CDR1 SGHNT and CDR2 YENEEA. The V gene lost 1 base and the J gene lost 8 bases, with 11 bases spanning the gap. The CDR3 consists of 14 residues. In DNA, the CDR3 is TGTGCCAGCAGCTTAGTGGGGGCTGCTGGGGAGCTGTTTTTT. It is translated as CASSLVGAAGELFF.

J is TRBJ2-2 and V is TRBV19; D remains unclear. The CDR3 sequence is 13 residues long. Germline V lookup: CDR1 LNHDA, CDR2 SQIVND (reference sequence). V lost 10 bases and J lost 8, with 17 bases in between. The CDR3 bases are TGTGCCACGAGGACCGAAGTGCGGGGGGAGCTGTTTTTT. This gives the protein CATRTEVRGELFF.

The V gene is TRBV2, the J gene TRBJ2-5, with TRBD1 identical over 7 bases. With 11 bases clipped from V and 2 bases from J, the junction kept 8 bases outside the gene matches. The CDR3 length is 13 residues. Germline assignment: CDR1 SNHLY and CDR2 FYNNEI. CDR3 in amino acids: CAGLGTVQETQYF. In nucleotides, the CDR3 is TGTGCCGGGCTAGGGACAGTACAAGAGACCCAGTACTTC.

The CDR3: CASSHSGTSSYNEQFF. CDR3 sequence (DNA): TGTGCCAGTAGCCACTCCGGGACTAGCTCCTACAATGAGCAGTTCTTC. This chain joins TRBV19 and TRBJ2-1; 8 bases fit TRBD2. Per the germline V gene, CDR1 is LNHDA and CDR2 is SQIVND (reference sequence). V dropped 6 bases and J dropped 0; count of bases not matched to a gene: 7. This CDR3 has 16 residues.

This clone was found a few times. This sequence joins TRBV19 and TRBJ1-2; tentatively, D is TRBD1 (6 bases). The germline V gene has CDR1 LNHDA and CDR2 SQIVND (reference sequence). The CDR3 runs to 13 residues. The ends were cut back, 4 bases at V and 5 bases at J, with 11 bases in the middle. DNA for the CDR3: TGTGCCAGTAGTACGGGACAATCTTATGGCTACACCTTC. Translation gives CASSTGQSYGYTF.

CDR3 coding DNA: TGCGCCAGCAGCCAAGAGCCCAGGGCCAGCTACGAGCAGTACTTC. Translating it yields CASSQEPRASYEQYF. The chain couples TRBV4-3 to TRBJ2-7; tentatively, D is TRBD1 (5 bases). The length of the CDR3 is 15 residues. Trimming took off 0 bases at V and 3 bases at J, with 12 bases between the two ends. Germline CDR1 LGHNA, CDR2 YSLEER.

This sequence joins TRBV2 and TRBJ2-1; D unresolved. The CDR3 consists of 13 residues. Deletions cut 6 bases from V and 3 bases from J, with 9 bases between. Germline values: CDR1 SNHLY, CDR2 FYNNEI. The CDR3 reads CASSDAVYNEQFF. CDR3 in DNA: TGTGCCAGCAGCGACGCCGTCTACAATGAGCAGTTCTTC. Based on the CDR3 plus reference TRBV2 and TRBJ2-1, the full variable domain is EPEVTQTPSHQVTQMGQEVILRCVPISNHLYFYWYRQILGQKVEFLVSFYNNEISEKSEIFDDQFSVERPDGSNFTLKIRSTKLEDSAMYFCASSDAVYNEQFFGPGTRLTVL.

This rearrangement joins TRBV11-2 to TRBJ2-3, with 13 bases that match TRBD2. V shed 3 bases, J shed 5 bases, and the junction held 11 bases outside the gene matches. CDR1 is SGHAT and CDR2 is FQNNGV in the germline V gene. The CDR3 has 18 amino acids. The CDR3 DNA sequence: TGTGCCAGCAGCTTCCGCCCGACTAGCGGGAGGCAGGGAGATACGCAGTATTTT. Translated, it gives CASSFRPTSGRQGDTQYF.

V usage is TRBV7-9 and J usage is TRBJ2-7; D unclear. The CDR3 runs 13 residues. Trimming shortened V by 1 base and J by 0 bases, and 4 bases separated the two germline ends. CDR1 is SEHNR and CDR2 is FQNEAQ in the germline V gene (reference sequence). CDR3 nucleotide sequence: TGTGCCAGCAGCTTAGACGGCTCCTACGAGCAGTACTTC. It is translated as CASSLDGSYEQYF.

The CDR3 reads CASSLDYRVNEQYF. DNA of the CDR3: TGCGCCAGCAGCTTGGACTACAGGGTAAACGAGCAGTACTTC. The chain joins TRBV5-1 to TRBJ2-7, with D possibly TRBD1 on 6 matching bases. V gave up 0 bases and J gave up 5 bases, with 12 bases separating them. The CDR3 extends over 14 amino acids. Germline CDR1 and CDR2: SGHRS and YFSETQ.

The chain recombines TRBV6-6 with TRBJ1-4; perhaps TRBD1 as D (6 bases). The germline V and J ends were trimmed by 2 bases and 4 bases, with 11 bases remaining between them. The CDR3 has 15 residues. Germline V CDR1 and CDR2: MNHNY, SVGAGI (reference sequence). CDR3 coding DNA: TGTGCCAGCAGTTACCTGGACAGAGTTAATGAAAAACTGTTTTTT. It yields the protein CASSYLDRVNEKLFF.

The chain recombines TRBV5-4 with TRBJ1-1; unclear D gene. This CDR3 has 13 residues. Trimming took off 2 bases at V and 0 bases at J, with 5 bases between the two ends. Germline V lookup: CDR1 SGHNT, CDR2 YYREEE (reference sequence). The CDR3 protein is CASSFSLNTEAFF. The CDR3 DNA follows: TGTGCCAGCAGCTTCAGCTTGAACACTGAAGCTTTCTTT.